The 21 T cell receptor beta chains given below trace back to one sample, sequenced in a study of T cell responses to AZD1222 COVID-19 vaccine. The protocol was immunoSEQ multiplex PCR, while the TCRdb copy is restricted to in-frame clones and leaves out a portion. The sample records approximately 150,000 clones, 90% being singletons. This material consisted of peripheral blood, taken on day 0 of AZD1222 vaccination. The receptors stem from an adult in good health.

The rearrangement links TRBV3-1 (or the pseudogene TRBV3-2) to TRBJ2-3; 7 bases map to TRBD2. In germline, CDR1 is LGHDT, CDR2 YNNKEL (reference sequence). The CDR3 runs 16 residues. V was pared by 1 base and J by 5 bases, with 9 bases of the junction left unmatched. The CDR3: CASSQGAGRAIDTQYF. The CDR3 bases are TGTGCCAGCAGCCAAGGAGCGGGGAGGGCTATAGATACGCAGTATTTT.

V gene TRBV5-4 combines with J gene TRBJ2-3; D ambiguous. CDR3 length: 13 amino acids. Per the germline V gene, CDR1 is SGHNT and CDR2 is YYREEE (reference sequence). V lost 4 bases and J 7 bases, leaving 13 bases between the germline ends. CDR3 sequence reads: CASSPAVSNTQYF. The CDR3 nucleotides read TGTGCCAGCAGCCCGGCGGTCAGTAATACGCAGTATTTT.

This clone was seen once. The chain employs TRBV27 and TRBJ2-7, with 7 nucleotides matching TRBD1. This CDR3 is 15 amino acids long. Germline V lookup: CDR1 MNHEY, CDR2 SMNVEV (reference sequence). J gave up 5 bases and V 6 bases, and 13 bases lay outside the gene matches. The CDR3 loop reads CASSLTGAVWDEQYF. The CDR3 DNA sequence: TGTGCCAGCAGCCTCACAGGGGCAGTTTGGGACGAGCAGTACTTC.

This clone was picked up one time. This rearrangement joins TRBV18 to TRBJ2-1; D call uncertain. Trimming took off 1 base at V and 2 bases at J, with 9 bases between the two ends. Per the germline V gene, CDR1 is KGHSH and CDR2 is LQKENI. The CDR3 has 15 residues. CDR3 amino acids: CASSPQVPPYNEQFF. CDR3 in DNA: TGTGCCAGCTCACCACAGGTGCCGCCCTACAATGAGCAGTTCTTC.

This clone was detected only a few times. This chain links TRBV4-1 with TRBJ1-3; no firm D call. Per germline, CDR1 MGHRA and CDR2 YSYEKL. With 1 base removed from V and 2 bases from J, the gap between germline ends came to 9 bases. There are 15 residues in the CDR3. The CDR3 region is CASSQGFSAGNTIYF. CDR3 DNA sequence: TGCGCCAGCAGCCAAGGGTTCAGCGCTGGAAACACCATATATTTT.

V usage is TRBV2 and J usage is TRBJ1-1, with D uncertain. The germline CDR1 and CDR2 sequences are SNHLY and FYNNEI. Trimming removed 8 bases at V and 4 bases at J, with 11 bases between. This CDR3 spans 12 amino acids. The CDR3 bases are TGTGCCAGCGCCACAGCGGGCACTGAAGCTTTCTTT. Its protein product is CASATAGTEAFF.

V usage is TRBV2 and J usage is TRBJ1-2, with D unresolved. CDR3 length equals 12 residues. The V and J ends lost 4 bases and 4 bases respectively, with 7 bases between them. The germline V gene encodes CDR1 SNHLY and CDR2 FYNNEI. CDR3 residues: CASSAGAYGYTF. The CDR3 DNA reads TGTGCCAGCAGTGCGGGAGCCTATGGCTACACCTTC.

The CDR3 region is CASSPWTSGDTDTQYF. The CDR3 region has the DNA TGTGCCAGCTCACCATGGACTAGCGGGGACACAGATACGCAGTATTTT. This rearrangement joins TRBV18 to TRBJ2-3, with 12 bases identical to TRBD2. Germline loops: CDR1 KGHSH, CDR2 LQKENI. V lost 2 bases and J lost 2; bases outside the gene matches: 2. The CDR3 loop spans 16 amino acids.

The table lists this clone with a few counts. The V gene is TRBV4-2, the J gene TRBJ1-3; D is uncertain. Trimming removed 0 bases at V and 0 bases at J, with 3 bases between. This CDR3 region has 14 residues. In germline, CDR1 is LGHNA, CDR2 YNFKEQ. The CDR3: CASSQEDSGNTIYF. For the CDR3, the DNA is TGTGCCAGCAGCCAAGAAGACTCTGGAAACACCATATATTTT.

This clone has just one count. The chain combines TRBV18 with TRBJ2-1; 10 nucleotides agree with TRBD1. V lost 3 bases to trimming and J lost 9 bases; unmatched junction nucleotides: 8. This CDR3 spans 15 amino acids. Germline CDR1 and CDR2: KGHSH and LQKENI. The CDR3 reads CASSPGQGSVGEQFF. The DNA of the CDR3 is TGTGCCAGCTCACCGGGACAGGGGTCAGTCGGTGAGCAGTTCTTC.

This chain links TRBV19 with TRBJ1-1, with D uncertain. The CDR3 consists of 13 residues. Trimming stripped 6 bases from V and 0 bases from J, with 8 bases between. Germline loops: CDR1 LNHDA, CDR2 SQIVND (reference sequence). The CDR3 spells CASRIKVNTEAFF. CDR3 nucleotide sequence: TGTGCCAGTAGAATCAAAGTGAACACTGAAGCTTTCTTT.

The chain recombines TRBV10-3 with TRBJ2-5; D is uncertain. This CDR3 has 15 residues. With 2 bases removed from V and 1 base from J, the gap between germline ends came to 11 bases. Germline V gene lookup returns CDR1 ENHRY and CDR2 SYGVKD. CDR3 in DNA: TGTGCCATCAGTGAGGGTAAAGCAAGCCAAGAGACCCAGTACTTC. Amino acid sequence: CAISEGKASQETQYF.

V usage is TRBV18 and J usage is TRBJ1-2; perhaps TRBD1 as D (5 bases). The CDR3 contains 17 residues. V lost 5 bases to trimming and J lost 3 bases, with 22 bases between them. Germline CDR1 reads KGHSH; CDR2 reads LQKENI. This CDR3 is CASSTDVTGGQDYGYTF. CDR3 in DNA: TGTGCCAGCTCAACCGACGTCACAGGCGGACAAGACTATGGCTACACCTTC.

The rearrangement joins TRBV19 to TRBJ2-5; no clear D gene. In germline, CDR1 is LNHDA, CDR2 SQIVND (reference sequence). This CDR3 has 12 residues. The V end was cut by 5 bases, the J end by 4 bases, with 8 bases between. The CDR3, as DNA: TGTGCCAGTAGTCCCGGTGGAGAGACCCAGTACTTC. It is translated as CASSPGGETQYF.

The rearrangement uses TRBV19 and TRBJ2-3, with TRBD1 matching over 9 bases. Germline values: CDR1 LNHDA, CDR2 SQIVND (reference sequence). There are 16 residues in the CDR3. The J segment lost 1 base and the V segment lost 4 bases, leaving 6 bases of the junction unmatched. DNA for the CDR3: TGTGCCAGTAGTAAAATAAGGGACAGGGGCACAGATACGCAGTATTTT. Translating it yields CASSKIRDRGTDTQYF.

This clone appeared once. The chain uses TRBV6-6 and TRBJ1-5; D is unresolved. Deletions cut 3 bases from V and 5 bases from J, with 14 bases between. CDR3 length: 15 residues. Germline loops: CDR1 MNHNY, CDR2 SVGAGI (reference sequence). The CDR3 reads CASSYWQAPDQPQHF. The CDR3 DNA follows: TGTGCCAGCAGTTATTGGCAGGCCCCAGATCAGCCCCAGCATTTT.

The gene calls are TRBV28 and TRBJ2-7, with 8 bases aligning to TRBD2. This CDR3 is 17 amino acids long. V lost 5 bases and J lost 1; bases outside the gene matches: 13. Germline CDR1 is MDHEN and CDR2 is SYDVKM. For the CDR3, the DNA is TGTGCCAGCAGTCCTCGCCCTAGCGGGTTAGCTTCCTACGAGCAGTACTTC. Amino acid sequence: CASSPRPSGLASYEQYF.

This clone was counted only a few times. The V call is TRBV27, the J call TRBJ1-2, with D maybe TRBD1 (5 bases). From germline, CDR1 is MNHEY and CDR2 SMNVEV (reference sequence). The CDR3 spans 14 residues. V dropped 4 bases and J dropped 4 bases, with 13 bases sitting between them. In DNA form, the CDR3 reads TGTGCCAGCAGTTCTCGGACACCTCCCTATGGCTACACCTTC. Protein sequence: CASSSRTPPYGYTF.

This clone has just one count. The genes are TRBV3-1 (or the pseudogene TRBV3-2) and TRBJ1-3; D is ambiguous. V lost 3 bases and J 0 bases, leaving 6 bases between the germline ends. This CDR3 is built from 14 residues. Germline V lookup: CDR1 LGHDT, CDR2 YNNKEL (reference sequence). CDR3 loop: CASSQAASGNTIYF. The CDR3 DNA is TGTGCCAGCAGCCAGGCTGCCTCTGGAAACACCATATATTTT.

CDR3 sequence: CASREGQGNGYTF. CDR3 DNA sequence: TGTGCCAGCAGGGAGGGACAGGGAAATGGCTACACCTTC. The gene calls are TRBV6-5 and TRBJ1-2; 9 nucleotides align to TRBD1. V was clipped by 6 bases and J by 6 bases; unmatched bases: 5. The CDR3 consists of 13 residues. Germline V gives CDR1 MNHEY, CDR2 SVGAGI.

The CDR3 protein is CSASWDTTGYTF. The CDR3 DNA reads TGCAGTGCTAGTTGGGACACCACAGGCTACACCTTC. The rearrangement joins TRBV20-1 to TRBJ1-2, with D possibly TRBD1 on 6 matching bases. CDR1 and CDR2 from the germline V gene are DFQATT and SNEGSKA (reference sequence). With 3 bases removed from V and 8 bases from J, the gap between germline ends came to 13 bases. This CDR3 spans 12 amino acids.